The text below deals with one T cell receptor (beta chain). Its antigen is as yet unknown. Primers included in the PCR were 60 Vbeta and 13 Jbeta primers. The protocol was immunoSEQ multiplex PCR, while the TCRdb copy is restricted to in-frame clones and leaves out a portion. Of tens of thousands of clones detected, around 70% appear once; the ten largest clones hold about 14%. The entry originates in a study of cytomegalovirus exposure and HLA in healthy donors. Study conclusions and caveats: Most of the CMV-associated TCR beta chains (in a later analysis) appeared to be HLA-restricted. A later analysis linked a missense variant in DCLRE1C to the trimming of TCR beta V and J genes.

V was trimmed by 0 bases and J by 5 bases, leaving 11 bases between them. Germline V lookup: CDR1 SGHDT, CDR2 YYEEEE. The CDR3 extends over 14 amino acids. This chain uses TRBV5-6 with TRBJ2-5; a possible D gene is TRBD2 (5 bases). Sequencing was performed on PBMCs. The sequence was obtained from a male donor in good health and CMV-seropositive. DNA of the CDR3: TGTGCCAGCAGCTTGGAACTAGACCGTGAGACCCAGTACTTC. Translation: CASSLELDRETQYF.